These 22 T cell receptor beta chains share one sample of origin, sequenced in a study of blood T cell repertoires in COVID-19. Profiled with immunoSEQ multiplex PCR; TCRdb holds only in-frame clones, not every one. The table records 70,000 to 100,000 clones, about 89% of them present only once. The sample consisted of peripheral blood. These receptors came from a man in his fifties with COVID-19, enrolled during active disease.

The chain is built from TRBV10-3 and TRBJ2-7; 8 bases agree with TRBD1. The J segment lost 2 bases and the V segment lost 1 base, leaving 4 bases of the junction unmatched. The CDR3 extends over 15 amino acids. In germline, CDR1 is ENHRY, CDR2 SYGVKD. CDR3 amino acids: CAISELGTGTYEQYF. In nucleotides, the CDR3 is TGTGCCATCAGTGAGTTGGGGACAGGCACCTACGAGCAGTACTTC.

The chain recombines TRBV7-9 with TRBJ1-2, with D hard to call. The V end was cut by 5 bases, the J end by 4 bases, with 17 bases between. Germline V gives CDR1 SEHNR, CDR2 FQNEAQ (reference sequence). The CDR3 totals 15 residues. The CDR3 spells CASSNPPGVSYGYTF. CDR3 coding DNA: TGTGCCAGCAGCAACCCACCCGGGGTATCCTATGGCTACACCTTC.

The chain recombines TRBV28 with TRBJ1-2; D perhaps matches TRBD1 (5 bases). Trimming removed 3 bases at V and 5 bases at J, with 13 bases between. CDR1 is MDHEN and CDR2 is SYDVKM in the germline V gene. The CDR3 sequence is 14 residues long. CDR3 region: CASSFRGGAYGYTF. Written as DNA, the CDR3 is TGTGCCAGCAGTTTTCGGGGGGGAGCATATGGCTACACCTTC.

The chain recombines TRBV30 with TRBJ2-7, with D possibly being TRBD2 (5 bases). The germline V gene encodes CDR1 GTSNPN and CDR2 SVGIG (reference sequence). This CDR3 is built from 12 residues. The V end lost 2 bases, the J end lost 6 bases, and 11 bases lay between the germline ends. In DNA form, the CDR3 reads TGTGCCTGGAGTATATCAGGACTCGAGCAGTACTTC. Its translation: CAWSISGLEQYF.

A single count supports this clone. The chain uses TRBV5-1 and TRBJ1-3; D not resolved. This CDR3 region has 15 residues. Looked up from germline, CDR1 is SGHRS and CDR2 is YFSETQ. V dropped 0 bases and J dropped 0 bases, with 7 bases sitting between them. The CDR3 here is CASSLDAVSGNTIYF. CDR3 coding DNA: TGCGCCAGCAGCTTGGACGCAGTCTCTGGAAACACCATATATTTT.

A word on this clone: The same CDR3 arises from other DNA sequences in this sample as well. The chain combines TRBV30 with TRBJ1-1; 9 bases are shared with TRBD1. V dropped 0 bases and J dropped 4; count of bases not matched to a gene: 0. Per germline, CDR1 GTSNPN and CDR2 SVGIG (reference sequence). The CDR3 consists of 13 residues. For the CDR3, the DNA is TGTGCCTGGAGTGTGACAGGGGGCACTGAAGCTTTCTTT. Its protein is CAWSVTGGTEAFF.

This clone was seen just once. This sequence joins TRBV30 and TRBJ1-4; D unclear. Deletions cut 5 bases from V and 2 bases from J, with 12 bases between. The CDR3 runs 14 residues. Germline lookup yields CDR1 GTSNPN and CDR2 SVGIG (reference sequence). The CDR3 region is CAWGVMGTNEKLFF. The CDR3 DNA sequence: TGTGCCTGGGGGGTGATGGGCACTAATGAAAAACTGTTTTTT.

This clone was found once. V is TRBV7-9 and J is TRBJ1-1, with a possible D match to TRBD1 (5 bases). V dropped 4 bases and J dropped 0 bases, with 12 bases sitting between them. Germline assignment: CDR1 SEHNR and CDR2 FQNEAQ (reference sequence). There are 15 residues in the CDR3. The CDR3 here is CASSSAGGVNTEAFF. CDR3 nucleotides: TGTGCCAGCAGCTCAGCCGGGGGGGTGAACACTGAAGCTTTCTTT.

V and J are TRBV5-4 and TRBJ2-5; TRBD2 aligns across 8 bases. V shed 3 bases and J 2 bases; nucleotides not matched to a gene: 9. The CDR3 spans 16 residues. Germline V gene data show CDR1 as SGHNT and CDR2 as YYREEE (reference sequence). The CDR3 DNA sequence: TGTGCCAGCAGCTGGGCCCCCGAGCGGGGGCAAGAGACCCAGTACTTC. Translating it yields CASSWAPERGQETQYF.

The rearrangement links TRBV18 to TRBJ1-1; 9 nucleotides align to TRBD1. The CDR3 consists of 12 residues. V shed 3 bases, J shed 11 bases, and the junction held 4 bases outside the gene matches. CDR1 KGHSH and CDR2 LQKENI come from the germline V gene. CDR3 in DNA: TGTGCCAGCTCACCGGGACAGGGAGACGCTTTCTTT. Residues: CASSPGQGDAFF.

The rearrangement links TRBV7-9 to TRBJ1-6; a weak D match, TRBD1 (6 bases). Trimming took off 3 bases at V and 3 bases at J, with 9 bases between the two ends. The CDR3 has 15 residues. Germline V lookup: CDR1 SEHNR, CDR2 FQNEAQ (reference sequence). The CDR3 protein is CASSLDRLYNSPLHF. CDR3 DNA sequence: TGTGCCAGCAGCTTGGACAGACTCTATAATTCACCCCTCCACTTT.

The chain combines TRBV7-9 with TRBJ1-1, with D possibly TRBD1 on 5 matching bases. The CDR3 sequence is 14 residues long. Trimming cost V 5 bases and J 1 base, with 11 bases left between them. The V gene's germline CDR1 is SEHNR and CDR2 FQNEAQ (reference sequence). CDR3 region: CASSTDRRNTEAFF. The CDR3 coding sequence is TGTGCCAGCAGCACCGACAGAAGGAACACTGAAGCTTTCTTT.

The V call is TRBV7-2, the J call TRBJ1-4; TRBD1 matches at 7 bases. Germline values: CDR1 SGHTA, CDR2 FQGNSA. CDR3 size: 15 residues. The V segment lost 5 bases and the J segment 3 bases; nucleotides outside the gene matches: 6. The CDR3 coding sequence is TGTGCCAGCAGCCTGACAGGGTTGCCTAATGAAAAACTGTTTTTT. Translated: CASSLTGLPNEKLFF.

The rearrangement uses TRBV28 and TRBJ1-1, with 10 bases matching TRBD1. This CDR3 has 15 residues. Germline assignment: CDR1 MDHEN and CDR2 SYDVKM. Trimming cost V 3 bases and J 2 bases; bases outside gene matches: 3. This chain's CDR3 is CASSLMTGGNTEAFF. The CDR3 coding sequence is TGTGCCAGCAGTTTGATGACAGGGGGCAACACTGAAGCTTTCTTT.

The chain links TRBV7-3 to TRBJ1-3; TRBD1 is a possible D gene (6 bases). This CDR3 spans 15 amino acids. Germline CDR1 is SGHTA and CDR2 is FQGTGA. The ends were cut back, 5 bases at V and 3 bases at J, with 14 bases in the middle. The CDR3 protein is CASSTTGRSGNTIYF. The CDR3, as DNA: TGTGCCAGCAGCACAACAGGGCGAAGTGGAAACACCATATATTTT.

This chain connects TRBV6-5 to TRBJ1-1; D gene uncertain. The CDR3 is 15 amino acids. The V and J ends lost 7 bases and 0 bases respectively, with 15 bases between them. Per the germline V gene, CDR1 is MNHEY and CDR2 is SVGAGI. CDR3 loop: CASNSRVSVNTEAFF. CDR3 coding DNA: TGTGCCAGCAATAGTCGGGTCTCGGTGAACACTGAAGCTTTCTTT.

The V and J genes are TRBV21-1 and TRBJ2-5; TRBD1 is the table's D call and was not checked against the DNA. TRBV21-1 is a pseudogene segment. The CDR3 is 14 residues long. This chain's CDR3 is CASSKRRGRETQYF. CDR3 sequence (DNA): TGTGCCAGCAGCAAACGCAGGGGCCGGGAGACCCAGTACTTC.

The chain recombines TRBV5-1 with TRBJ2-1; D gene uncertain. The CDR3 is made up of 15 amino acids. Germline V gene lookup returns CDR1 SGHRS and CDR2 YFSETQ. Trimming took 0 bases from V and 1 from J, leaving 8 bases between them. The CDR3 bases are TGCGCCAGCAGCTTGGCGGCCGGGTCCTACAATGAGCAGTTCTTC. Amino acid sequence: CASSLAAGSYNEQFF.

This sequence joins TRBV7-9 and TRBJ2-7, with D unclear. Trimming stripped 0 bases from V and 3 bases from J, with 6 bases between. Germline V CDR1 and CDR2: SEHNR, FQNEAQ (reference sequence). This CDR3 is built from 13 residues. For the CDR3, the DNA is TGTGCCAGCAGCTTAGCGCAGTTCTACGAGCAGTACTTC. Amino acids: CASSLAQFYEQYF.

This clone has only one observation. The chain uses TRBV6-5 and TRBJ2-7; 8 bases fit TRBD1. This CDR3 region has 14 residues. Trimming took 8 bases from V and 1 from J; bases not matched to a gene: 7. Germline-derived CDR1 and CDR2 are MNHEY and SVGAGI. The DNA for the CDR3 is TGTGCCAGCGGGTTAACAGGGGGATCCTACGAGCAGTACTTC. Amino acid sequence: CASGLTGGSYEQYF.

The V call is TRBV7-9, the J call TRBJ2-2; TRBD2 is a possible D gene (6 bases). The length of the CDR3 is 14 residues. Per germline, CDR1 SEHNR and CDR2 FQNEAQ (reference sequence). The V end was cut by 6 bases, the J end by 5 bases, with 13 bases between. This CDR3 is CASSFSGGTGELFF. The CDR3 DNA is TGTGCCAGCAGTTTTAGCGGAGGTACCGGGGAGCTGTTTTTT.

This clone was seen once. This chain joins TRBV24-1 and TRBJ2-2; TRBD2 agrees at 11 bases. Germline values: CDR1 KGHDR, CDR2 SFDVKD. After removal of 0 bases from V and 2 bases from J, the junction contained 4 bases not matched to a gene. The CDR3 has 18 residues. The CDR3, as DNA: TGTGCCACCAGTGATTTGGGGGGACTAGCGGTTAACACCGGGGAGCTGTTTTTT. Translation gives CATSDLGGLAVNTGELFF.